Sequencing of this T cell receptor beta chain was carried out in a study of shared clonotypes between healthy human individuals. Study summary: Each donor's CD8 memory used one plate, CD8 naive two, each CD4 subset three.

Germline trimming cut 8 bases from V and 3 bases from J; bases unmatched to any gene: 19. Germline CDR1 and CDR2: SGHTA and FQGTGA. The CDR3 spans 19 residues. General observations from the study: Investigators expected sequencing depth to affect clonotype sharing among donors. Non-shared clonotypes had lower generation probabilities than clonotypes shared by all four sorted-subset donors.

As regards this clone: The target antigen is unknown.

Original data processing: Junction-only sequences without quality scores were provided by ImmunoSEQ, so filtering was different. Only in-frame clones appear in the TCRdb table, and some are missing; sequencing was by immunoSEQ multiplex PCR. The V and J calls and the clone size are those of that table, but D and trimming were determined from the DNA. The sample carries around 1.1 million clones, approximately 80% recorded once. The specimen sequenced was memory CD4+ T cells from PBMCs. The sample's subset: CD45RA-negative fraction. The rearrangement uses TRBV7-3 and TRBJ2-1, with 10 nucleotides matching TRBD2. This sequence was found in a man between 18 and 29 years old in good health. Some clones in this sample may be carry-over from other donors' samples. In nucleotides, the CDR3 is TGTGCCAGCGCCCCCGAACGGATGGCTAGCGGGAGCCGCTACAATGAGCAGTTCTTC. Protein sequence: CASAPERMASGSRYNEQFF.